This TCR beta chain was documented in a study of T cell repertoires in cytomegalovirus infection. Study information: Public signatures in TCR beta pointed to CMV infection and matching HLA type. Broader study findings: Within the response measured ex vivo, HLA-C-restricted CMV-specific TCR beta clonotypes were dominant. Carriers of CMV and the relevant HLA type were discriminated by public TCR beta frequency.

One entry per CDR3 protein, called by TCRdb with MiXCR from the reads. Found here are 800,000 to 950,000 distinct CDR3 sequences, about 31% of them singletons; the top ten hold around 12%. With regard to this clonotype: What it binds is unknown.

Looked up from germline, CDR1 is MNHNS and CDR2 is SASEGT. After removal of 5 bases from V and 3 bases from J, the junction contained 11 bases not matched to a gene. This CDR3 region has 18 residues. The sequence came from a human donor in good health (CMV status not recorded). Some clones in this sample may be carry-over from other donors' samples. The chain has TRBV6-1 and TRBJ2-3; 13 bases align to TRBD2. The source was cultured CD8+ T cells from PBMCs, collected from culture after CMV antigen stimulation. CDR3 amino acids: CASSYTLTSGGHTDTQYF. CDR3 coding DNA: TGTGCCAGCAGTTACACACTGACTAGCGGGGGGCATACAGATACGCAGTATTTT.